This T cell receptor (beta chain) comes out of a study of metastatic and nonmetastatic thyroid tumors. In the study overall: Repertoires from blood and tumor or nodule tissue of malignant and benign thyroid patients were compared.

Per the authors' pipeline: What underpinned the distant-metastasis classifier for papillary thyroid cancer was the set of CDR3 differences across clinicopathological groups. TCRdb re-analyzed the PCR reads through MiXCR. These V and J calls are TCRdb output, not the study's own analysis. The top ten hold around a fifth of the sample, which has about 31,000 clones, about 21% seen once. Patients were all untreated before their thyroid surgery. General study findings and limits: Reports indicated that malignant thyroid tumors showed significantly higher TCR beta diversity than benign nodules did, in blood and tumor.

Germline V CDR1 and CDR2: GTSNPN, SVGIG (reference sequence). This CDR3 is 13 amino acids long. The ends lost 3 bases at V and 8 bases at J; junction bases unmatched: 4. This clone was counted between two and nine times. The antigen remains undetermined. The clonotype comes from a female donor with papillary thyroid cancer or a benign thyroid nodule (not recorded which). Some clones in this sample may be carry-over from other donors' samples. V is TRBV30 and J is TRBJ1-6, with TRBD1 identical over 7 bases. Sequenced input: blood. In nucleotides, the CDR3 is TGTGCCTGGAGCAACAGGGGTGATTCACCCCTCCACTTT. This gives the protein CAWSNRGDSPLHF.